Included here is one T cell receptor (beta chain) sequence, with context. Its antigen is unidentified. At one end the junction does not follow the germline gene, possibly because of a read error. This sample was taken from a study of Ad26.COV2.S vaccination and SARS-CoV-2 variants. Per germline, CDR1 MNHNS and CDR2 SASEGT. The length of the CDR3 is 15 residues. Study-wide points: In TCR breadth and depth analyses, total T cell responses may have been underestimated.

Clones were read by immunoSEQ multiplex PCR, and TCRdb kept only the in-frame ones, dropping some. The profile shows about 440,000 clones, 87% of them singletons. Treatment here: approximately 18 received Ad26.COV2.S at low or high dose, single or two shots; roughly five received placebo; per-sample allocation not given. Sampling occurred on day 63 after the first vaccine or placebo injection. The rearrangement joins TRBV6-1 to TRBJ2-1; 7 nucleotides line up with TRBD2. The sample was peripheral blood, taken in a trial of Ad26.COV2.S vaccine versus placebo. This TCR was recovered from a person aged 18-60 years who received the Ad26.COV2.S COVID-19 vaccine or a placebo. Here the CDR3 reads CASCELGGGSNEQFF. CDR3 nucleotide sequence: TGTGCCAGCTGTGAATTGGGGGGAGGGAGCAATGAGCAGTTCTTC.